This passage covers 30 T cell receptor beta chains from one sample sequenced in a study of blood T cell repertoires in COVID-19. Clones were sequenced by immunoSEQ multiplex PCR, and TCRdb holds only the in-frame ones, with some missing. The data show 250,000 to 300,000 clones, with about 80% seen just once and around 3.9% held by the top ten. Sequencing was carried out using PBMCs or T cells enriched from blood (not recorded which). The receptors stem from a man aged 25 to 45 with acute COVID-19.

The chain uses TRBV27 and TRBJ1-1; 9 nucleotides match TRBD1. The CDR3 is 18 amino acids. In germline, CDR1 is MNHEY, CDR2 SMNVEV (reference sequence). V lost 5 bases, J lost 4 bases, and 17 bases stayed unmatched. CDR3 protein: CASSPGQGLSLPPTEAFF. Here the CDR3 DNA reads TGTGCCAGCAGTCCGGGACAGGGCTTGAGCCTGCCCCCCACTGAAGCTTTCTTT.

This CDR3 reads CASSQGALDTQYF. CDR3 nucleotides: TGTGCCAGCAGTCAGGGGGCATTAGATACGCAGTATTTT. The chain links TRBV25-1 to TRBJ2-3, with TRBD1 identical over 8 bases. Germline loops: CDR1 MGHDK, CDR2 SYGVNS. Unmatched junction bases numbered 3, after V lost 5 bases and J lost 5 bases. The CDR3 extends over 13 amino acids.

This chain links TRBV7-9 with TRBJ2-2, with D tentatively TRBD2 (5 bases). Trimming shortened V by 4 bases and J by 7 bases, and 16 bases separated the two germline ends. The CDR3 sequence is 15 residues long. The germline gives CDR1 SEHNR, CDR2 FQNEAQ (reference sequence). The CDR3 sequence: CASSSGDQAFGELFF. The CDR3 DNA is TGTGCCAGCAGCTCCGGGGATCAGGCCTTCGGGGAGCTGTTTTTT.

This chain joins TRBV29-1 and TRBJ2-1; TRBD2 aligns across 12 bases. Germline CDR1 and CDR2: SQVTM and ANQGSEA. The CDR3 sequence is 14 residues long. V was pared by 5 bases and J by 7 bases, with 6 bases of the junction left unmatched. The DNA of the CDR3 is TGCAGCGTTCTGGGACTAGCGGGTCTGAATGAGCAGTTCTTC. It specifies CSVLGLAGLNEQFF.

CDR3 DNA: TGTGCCACGAGGGGCGGACTAGCGGGAGGTTCAGATACGCAGTATTTT. Protein sequence: CATRGGLAGGSDTQYF. The J gene is TRBJ2-3, the V gene TRBV24-1; 14 positions agree with TRBD2. V lost 10 bases, J lost 4 bases, and 9 bases stayed unmatched. The germline V gene encodes CDR1 KGHDR and CDR2 SFDVKD. The CDR3 has 16 residues.

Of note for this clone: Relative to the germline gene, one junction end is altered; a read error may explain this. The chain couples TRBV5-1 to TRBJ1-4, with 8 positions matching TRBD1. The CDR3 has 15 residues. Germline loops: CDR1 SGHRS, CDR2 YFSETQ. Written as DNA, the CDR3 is TGTGCCAGCAGCTCAAACCAGGGGGCGGGAGAAAAACTGTTTTTT. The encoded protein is CASSSNQGAGEKLFF.

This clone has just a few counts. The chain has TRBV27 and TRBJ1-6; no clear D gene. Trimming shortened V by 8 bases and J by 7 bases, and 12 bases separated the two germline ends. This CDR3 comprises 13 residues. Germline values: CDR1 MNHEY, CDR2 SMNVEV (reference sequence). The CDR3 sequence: CASGEGPNSPLHF. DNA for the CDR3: TGTGCCAGCGGGGAGGGTCCAAATTCACCCCTCCACTTT.

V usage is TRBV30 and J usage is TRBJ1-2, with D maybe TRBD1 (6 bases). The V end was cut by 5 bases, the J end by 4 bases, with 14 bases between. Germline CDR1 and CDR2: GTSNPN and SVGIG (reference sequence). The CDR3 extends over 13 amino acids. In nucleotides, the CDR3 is TGTGCCTGGGATCGGGACACCTTCTATGGCTACACCTTC. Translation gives CAWDRDTFYGYTF.

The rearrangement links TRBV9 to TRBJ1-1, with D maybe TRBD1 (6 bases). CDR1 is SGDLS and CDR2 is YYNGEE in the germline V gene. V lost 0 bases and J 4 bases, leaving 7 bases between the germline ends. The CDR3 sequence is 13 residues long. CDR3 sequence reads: CASSVARGTEAFF. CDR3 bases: TGTGCCAGCAGCGTAGCCAGGGGCACTGAAGCTTTCTTT. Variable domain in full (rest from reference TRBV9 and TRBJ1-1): DSGVTQTPKHLITATGQRVTLRCSPRSGDLSVYWYQQSLDQGLQFLIQYYNGEERAKGNILERFSAQQFPDLHSELNLSSLELGDSALYFCASSVARGTEAFFGQGTRLTVV.

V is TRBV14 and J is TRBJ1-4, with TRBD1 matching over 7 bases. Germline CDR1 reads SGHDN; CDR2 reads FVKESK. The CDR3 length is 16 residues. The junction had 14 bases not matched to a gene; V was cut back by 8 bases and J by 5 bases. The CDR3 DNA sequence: TGTGCCAGCTCGCCGGGACAGCTGCGGTGGAATGAAAAACTGTTTTTT. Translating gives CASSPGQLRWNEKLFF.

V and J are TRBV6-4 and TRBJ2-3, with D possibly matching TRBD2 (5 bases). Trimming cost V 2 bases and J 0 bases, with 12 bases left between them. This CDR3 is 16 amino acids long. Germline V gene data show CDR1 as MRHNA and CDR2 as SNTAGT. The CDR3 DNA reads TGTGCCAGCAGTGACGGAGCGGCTTATAGCACAGATACGCAGTATTTT. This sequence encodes CASSDGAAYSTDTQYF.

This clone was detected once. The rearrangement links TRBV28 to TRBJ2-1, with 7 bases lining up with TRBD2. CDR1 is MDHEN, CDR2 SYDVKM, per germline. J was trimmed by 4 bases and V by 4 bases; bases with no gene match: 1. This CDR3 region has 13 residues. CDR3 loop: CASSSGGYNEQFF. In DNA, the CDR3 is TGTGCCAGCAGTTCCGGGGGGTACAATGAGCAGTTCTTC.

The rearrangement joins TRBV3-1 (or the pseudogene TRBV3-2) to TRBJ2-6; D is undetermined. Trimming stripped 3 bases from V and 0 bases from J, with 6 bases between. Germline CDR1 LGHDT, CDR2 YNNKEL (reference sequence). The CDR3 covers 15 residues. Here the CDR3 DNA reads TGTGCCAGCAGCCATCCCGGCTCTGGGGCCAACGTCCTGACTTTC. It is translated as CASSHPGSGANVLTF.

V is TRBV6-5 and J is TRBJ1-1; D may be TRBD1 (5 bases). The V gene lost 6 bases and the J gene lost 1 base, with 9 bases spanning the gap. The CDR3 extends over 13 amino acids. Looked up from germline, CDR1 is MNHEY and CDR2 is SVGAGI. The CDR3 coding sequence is TGTGCCAGCAGCCGCACAGGGAACACTGAAGCTTTCTTT. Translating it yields CASSRTGNTEAFF.

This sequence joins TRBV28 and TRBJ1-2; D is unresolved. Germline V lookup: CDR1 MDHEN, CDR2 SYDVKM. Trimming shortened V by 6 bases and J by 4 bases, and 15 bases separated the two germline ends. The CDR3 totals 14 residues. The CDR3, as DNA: TGTGCCAGCAGACCCGAGGGCGGCACCTATGGCTACACCTTC. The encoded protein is CASRPEGGTYGYTF.

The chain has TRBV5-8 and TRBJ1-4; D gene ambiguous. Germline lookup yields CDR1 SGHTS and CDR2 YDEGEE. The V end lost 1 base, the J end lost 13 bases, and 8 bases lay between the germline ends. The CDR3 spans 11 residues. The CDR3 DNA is TGTGCCAGCAGCTTGCCGGGTCCACTGTTTTTT. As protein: CASSLPGPLFF.

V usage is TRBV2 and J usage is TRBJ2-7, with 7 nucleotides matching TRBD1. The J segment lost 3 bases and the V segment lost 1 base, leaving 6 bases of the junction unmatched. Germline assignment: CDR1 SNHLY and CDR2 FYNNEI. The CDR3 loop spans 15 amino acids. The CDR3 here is CASSEGTGYDYEQYV. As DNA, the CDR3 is TGTGCCAGCAGTGAAGGGACAGGATACGACTACGAGCAGTACGTC.

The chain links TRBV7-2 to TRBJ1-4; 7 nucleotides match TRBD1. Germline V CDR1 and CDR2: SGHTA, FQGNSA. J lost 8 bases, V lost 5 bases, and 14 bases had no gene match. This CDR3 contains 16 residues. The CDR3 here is CASSQNSGSRGEKLFF. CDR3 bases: TGTGCCAGCAGCCAGAACTCGGGGTCCAGGGGGGAAAAACTGTTTTTT.

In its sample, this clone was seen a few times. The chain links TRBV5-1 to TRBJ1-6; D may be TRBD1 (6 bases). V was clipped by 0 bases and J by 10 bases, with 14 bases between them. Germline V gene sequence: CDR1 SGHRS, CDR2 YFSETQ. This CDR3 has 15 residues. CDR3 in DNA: TGCGCCAGCAGCTTGGCCGCAGGGGCAGAGTCACCCCTCCACTTT. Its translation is CASSLAAGAESPLHF.

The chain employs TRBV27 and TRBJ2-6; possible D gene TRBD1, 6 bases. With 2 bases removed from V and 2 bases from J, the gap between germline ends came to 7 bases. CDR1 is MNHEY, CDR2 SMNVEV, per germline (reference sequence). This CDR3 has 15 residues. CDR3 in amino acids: CASSLKGAGANVLTF. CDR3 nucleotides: TGTGCCAGCAGTTTAAAGGGGGCTGGGGCCAACGTCCTGACTTTC.

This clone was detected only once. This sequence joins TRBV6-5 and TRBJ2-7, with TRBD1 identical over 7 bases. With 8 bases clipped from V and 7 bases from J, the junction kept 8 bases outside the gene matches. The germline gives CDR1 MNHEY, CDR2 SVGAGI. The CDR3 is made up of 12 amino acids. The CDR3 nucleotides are TGTGCCAGCCGGGACAGCGTAGAAGAGCAGTACGTC. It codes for CASRDSVEEQYV.

The CDR3 DNA follows: TGTGCCTGGCTTGACAGGGCCCGCGATGACACCATATATTTT. The encoded protein is CAWLDRARDDTIYF. The chain carries TRBV30 and TRBJ1-3, with 7 bases that match TRBD1. The CDR3 loop spans 14 amino acids. Germline CDR1 is GTSNPN and CDR2 is SVGIG (reference sequence). The V gene end was trimmed by 5 bases and the J gene end by 8 bases; junction bases not matched to a gene: 12.

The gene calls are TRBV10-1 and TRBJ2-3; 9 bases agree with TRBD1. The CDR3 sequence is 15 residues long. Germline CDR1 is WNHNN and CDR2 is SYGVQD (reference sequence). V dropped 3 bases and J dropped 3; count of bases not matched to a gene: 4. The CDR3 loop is CASSDDRGKTDTQYF. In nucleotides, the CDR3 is TGCGCCAGCAGTGATGACAGGGGGAAGACAGATACGCAGTATTTT.

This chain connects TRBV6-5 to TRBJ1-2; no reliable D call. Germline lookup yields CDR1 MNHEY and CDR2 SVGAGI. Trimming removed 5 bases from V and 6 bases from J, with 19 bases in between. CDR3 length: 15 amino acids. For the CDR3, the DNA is TGTGCCAGCAGTCACAACAAGCGAGGGAACCATGGCTACACCTTC. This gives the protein CASSHNKRGNHGYTF.

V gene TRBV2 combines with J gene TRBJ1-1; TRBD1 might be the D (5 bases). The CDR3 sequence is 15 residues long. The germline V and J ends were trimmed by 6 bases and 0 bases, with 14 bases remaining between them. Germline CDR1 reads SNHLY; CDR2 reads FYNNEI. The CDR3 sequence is CASSLETEMNTEAFF. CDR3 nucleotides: TGTGCCAGCAGCCTAGAGACAGAGATGAACACTGAAGCTTTCTTT.

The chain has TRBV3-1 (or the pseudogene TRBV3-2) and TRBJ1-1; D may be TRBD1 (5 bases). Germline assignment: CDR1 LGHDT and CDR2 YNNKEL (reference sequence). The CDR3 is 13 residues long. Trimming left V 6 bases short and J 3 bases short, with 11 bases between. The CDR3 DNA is TGTGCCAGCAGGCGGCAGGGTCACACTGAAGCTTTCTTT. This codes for CASRRQGHTEAFF.

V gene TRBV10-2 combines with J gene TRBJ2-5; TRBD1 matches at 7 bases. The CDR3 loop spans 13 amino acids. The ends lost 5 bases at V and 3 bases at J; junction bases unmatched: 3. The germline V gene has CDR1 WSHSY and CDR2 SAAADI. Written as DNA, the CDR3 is TGCGCCAGCAGTAGACAGGGAAAAGAGACCCAGTACTTC. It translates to CASSRQGKETQYF.

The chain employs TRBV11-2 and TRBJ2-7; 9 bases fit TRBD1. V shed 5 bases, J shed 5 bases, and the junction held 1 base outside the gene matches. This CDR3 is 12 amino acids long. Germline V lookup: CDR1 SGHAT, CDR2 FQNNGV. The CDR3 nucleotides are TGTGCCAGCAGCAGGGACAGGGACGAGCAGTACGTC. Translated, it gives CASSRDRDEQYV.

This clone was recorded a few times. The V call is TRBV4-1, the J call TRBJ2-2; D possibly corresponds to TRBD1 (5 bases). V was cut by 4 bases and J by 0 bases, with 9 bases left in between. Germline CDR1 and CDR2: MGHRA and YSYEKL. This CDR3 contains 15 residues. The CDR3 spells CASSLQGSNTGELFF. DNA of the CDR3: TGCGCCAGCAGCCTTCAGGGTTCGAACACCGGGGAGCTGTTTTTT.

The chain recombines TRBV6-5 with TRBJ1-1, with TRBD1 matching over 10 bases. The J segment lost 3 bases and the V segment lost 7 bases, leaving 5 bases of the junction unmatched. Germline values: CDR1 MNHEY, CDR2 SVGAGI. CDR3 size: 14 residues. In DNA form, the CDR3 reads TGTGCCAGCAACCGACAGGGGGCGGACACTGAAGCTTTCTTT. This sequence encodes CASNRQGADTEAFF.